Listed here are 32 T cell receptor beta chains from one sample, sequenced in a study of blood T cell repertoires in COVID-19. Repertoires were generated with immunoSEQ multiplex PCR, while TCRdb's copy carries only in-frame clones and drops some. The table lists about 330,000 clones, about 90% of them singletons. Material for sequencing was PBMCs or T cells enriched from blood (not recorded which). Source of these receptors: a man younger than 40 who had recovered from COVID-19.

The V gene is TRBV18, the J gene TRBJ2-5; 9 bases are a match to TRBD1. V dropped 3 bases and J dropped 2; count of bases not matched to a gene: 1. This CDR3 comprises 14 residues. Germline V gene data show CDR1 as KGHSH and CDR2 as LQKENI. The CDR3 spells CASSPGQGQETQYF. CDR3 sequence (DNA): TGTGCCAGCTCACCGGGACAGGGTCAAGAGACCCAGTACTTC.

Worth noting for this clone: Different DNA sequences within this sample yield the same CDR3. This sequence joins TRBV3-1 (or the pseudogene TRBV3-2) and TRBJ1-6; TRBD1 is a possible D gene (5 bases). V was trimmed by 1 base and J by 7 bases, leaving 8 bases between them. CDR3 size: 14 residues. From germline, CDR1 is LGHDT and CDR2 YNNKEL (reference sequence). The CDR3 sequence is CASSQGQRNSPLHF. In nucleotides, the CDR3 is TGTGCCAGCAGCCAAGGACAGAGAAATTCACCCCTCCACTTT.

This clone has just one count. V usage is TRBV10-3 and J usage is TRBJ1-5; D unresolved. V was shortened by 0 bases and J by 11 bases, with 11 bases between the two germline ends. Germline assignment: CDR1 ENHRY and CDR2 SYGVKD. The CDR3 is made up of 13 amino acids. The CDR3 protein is CAISESVGLSQHF. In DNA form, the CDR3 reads TGTGCCATCAGTGAGTCGGTCGGGTTATCCCAGCATTTT.

CDR3 nucleotides: TGTGCCAGCAGTGTAGGTGCCAGGGTTTCCGAGCAGTACTTC. Its protein product is CASSVGARVSEQYF. The chain employs TRBV2 and TRBJ2-7; tentative D call: TRBD1 (5 bases). The CDR3 totals 14 residues. The V gene lost 4 bases and the J gene lost 6 bases, with 16 bases spanning the gap. Germline V gives CDR1 SNHLY, CDR2 FYNNEI.

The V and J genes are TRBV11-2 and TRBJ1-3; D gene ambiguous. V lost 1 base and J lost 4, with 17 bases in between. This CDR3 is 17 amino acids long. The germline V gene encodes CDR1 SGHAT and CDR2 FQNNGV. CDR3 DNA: TGTGCCAGCAGCTTAGTCCCCTCAACGACTCACGGAAACACCATATATTTT. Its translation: CASSLVPSTTHGNTIYF.

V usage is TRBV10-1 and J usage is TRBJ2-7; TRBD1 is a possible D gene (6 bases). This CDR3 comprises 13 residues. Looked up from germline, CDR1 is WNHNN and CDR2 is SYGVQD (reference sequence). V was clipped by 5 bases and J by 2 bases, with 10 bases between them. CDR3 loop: CASSPGTPYEQYF. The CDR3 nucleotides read TGCGCCAGCAGTCCCGGGACACCCTACGAGCAGTACTTC.

The CDR3 sequence: CASRVQGEGNQPQHF. CDR3 nucleotide sequence: TGTGCCAGCAGGGTACAGGGCGAGGGGAATCAGCCCCAGCATTTT. The rearrangement uses TRBV6-5 and TRBJ1-5, with D perhaps TRBD1 (6 bases). There are 15 residues in the CDR3. Germline V gene sequence: CDR1 MNHEY, CDR2 SVGAGI. Trimming removed 6 bases from V and 4 bases from J, with 16 bases in between.

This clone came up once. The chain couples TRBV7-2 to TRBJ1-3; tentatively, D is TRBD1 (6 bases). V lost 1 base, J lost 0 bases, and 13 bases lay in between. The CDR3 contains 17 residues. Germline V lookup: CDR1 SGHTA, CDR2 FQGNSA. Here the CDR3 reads CASSLVGHRGSGNTIYF. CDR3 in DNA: TGTGCCAGCAGCTTAGTGGGACATCGGGGCTCTGGAAACACCATATATTTT.

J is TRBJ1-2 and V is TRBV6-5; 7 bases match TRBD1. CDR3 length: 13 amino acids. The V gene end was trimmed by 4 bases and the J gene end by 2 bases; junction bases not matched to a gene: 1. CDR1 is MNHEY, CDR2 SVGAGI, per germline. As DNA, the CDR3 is TGTGCCAGCAGTTCGGGACAGAACTATGGCTACACCTTC. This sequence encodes CASSSGQNYGYTF.

The CDR3 sequence is CASSVSGGGGPQHF. CDR3 bases: TGTGCCAGCAGCGTTTCAGGGGGAGGAGGGCCCCAGCATTTT. This chain connects TRBV9 to TRBJ1-5, with 7 positions matching TRBD1. The trim removed 2 bases at V and 9 bases at J, leaving 8 bases unmatched. Germline CDR1 and CDR2: SGDLS and YYNGEE. The CDR3 runs 14 residues.

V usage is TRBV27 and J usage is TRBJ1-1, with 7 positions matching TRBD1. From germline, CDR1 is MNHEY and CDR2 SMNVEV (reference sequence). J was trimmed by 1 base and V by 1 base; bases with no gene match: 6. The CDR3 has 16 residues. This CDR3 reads CASSLFGTDPNTEAFF. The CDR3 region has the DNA TGTGCCAGCAGTTTATTTGGGACAGACCCGAACACTGAAGCTTTCTTT.

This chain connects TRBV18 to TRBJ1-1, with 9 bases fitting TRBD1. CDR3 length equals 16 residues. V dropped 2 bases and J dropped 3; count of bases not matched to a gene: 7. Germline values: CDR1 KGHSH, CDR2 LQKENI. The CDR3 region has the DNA TGTGCCAGCTCACCATCCCGGGGACAGGGCGACACTGAAGCTTTCTTT. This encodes CASSPSRGQGDTEAFF.

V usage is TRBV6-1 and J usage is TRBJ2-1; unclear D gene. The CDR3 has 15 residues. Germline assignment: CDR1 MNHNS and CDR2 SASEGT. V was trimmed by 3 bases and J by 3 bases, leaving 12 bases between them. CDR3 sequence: CASSDLVPNYNEQFF. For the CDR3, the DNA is TGTGCCAGCAGTGACCTGGTACCTAACTACAATGAGCAGTTCTTC.

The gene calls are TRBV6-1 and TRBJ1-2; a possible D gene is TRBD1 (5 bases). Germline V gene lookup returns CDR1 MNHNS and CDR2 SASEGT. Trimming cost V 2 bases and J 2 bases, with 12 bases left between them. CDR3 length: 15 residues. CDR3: CASSEMAGINYGYTF. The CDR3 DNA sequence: TGTGCCAGCAGTGAAATGGCAGGGATCAACTATGGCTACACCTTC.

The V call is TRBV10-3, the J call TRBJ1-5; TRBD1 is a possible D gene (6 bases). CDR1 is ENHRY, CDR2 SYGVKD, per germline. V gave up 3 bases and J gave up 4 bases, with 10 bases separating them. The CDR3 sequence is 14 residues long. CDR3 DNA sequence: TGTGCCATCAGTGACCCCGACAGGAATCAGCCCCAGCATTTT. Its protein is CAISDPDRNQPQHF.

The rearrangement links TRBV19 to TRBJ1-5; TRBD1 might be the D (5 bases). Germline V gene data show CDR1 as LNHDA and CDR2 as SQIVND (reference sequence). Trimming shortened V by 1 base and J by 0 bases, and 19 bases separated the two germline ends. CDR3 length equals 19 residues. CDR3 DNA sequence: TGTGCCAGTAGTATAGTAGGAGGGGACTGGGGATATAGCAATCAGCCCCAGCATTTT. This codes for CASSIVGGDWGYSNQPQHF.

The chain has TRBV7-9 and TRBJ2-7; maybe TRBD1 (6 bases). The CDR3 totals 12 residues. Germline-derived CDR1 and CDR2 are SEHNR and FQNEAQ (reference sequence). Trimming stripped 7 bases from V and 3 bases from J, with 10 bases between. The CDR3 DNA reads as TGTGCCAGCACCGTGGACAGCTACGAGCAGTACTTC. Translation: CASTVDSYEQYF.

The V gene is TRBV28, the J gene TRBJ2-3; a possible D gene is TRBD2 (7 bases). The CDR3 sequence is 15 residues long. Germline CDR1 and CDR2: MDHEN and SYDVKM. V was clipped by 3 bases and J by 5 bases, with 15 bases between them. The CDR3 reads CASSFPGGRRDTQYF. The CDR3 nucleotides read TGTGCCAGCAGTTTTCCCGGGGGGCGGAGAGATACGCAGTATTTT.

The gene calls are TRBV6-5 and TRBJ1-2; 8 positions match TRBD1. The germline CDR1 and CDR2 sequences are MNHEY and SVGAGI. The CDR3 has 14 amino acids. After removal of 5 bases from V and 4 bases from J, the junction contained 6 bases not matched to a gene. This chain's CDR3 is CASSMTGAGYGYTF. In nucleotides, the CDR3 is TGTGCCAGCAGTATGACAGGGGCAGGCTATGGCTACACCTTC.

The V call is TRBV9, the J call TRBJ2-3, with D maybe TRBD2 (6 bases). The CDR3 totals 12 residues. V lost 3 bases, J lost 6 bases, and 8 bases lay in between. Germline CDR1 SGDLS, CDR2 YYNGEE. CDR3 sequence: CASSETSDTQYF. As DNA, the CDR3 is TGTGCCAGCAGCGAGACTAGTGATACGCAGTATTTT.

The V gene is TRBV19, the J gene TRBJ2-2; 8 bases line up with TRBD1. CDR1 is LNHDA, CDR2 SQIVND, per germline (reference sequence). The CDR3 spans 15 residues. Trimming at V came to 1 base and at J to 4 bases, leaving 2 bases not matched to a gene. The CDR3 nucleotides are TGTGCCAGTAGTATAGCAGGGGGCGGCACCGGGGAGCTGTTTTTT. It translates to CASSIAGGGTGELFF. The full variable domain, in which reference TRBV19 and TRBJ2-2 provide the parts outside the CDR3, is DGGITQSPKYLFRKEGQNVTLSCEQNLNHDAMYWYRQDPGQGLRLIYYSQIVNDFQKGDIAEGYSVSREKKESFPLTVTSAQKNPTAFYLCASSIAGGGTGELFFGEGSRLTVL.

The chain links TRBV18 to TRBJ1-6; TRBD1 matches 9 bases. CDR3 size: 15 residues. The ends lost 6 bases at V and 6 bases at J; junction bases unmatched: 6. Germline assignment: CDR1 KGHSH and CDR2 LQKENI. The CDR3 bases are TGTGCCAGCTCCGAATCGGGACAGGGTAATTCACCCCTCCACTTT. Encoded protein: CASSESGQGNSPLHF.

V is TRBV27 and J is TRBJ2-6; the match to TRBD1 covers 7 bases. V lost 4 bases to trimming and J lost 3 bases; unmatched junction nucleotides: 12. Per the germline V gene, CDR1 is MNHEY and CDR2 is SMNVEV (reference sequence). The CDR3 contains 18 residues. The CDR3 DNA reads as TGTGCCAGCAGTTCCGCTCCCGGGACAGACTTTGGGGCCAACGTCCTGACTTTC. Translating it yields CASSSAPGTDFGANVLTF.

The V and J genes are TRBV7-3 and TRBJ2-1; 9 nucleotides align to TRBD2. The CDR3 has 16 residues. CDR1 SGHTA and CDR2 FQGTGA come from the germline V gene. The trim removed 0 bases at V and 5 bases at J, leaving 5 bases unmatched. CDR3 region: CASSLTWGLADNEQFF. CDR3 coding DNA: TGTGCCAGCAGCTTAACGTGGGGACTAGCCGACAATGAGCAGTTCTTC.

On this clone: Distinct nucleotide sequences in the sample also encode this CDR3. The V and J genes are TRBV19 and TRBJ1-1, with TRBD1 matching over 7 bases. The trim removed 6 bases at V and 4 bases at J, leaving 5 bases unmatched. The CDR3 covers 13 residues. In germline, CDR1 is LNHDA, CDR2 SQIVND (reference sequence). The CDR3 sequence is CASREGAGTEAFF. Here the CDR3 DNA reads TGTGCCAGTAGAGAGGGGGCGGGCACTGAAGCTTTCTTT.

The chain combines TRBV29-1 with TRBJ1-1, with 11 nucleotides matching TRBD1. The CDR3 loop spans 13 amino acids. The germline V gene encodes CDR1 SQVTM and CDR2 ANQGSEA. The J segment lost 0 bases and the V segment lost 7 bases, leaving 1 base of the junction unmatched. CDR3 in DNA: TGCAGCGGGGACAGGGGGGTGAACACTGAAGCTTTCTTT. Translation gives CSGDRGVNTEAFF. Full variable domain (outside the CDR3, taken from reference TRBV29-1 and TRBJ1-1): SAVISQKPSRDICQRGTSLTIQCQVDSQVTMMFWYRQQPGQSLTLIATANQGSEATYESGFVIDKFPISRPNLTFSTLTVSNMSPEDSSIYLCSGDRGVNTEAFFGQGTRLTVV.

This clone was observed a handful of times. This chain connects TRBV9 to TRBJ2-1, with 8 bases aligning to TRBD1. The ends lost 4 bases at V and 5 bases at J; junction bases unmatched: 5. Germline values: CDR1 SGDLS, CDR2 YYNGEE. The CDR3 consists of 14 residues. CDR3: CASSPRTGNNEQFF. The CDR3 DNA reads TGTGCCAGCAGCCCCCGGACAGGGAACAATGAGCAGTTCTTC.

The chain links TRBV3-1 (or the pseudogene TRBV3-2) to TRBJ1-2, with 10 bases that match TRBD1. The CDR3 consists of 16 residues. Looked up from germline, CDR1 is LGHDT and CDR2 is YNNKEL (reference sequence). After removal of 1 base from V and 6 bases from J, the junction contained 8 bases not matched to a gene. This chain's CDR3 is CASSQGLTGGGDGYTF. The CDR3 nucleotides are TGTGCCAGCAGCCAAGGGTTGACAGGGGGCGGAGATGGCTACACCTTC.

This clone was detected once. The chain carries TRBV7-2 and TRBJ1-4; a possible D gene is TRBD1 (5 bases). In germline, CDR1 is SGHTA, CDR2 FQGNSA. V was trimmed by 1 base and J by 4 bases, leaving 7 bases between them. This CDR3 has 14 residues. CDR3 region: CASSLGGVNEKLFF. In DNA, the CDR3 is TGTGCCAGCAGCTTAGGGGGGGTTAATGAAAAACTGTTTTTT. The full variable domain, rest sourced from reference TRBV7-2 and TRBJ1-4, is GAGVSQSPSNKVTEKGKDVELRCDPISGHTALYWYRQSLGQGLEFLIYFQGNSAPDKSGLPSDRFSAERTGGSVSTLTIQRTQQEDSAVYLCASSLGGVNEKLFFGSGTQLSVL.

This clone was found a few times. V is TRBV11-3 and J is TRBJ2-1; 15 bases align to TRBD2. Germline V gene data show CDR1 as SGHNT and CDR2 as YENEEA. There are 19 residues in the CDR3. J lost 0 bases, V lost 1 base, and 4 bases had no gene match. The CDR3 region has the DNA TGTGCCAGCAGCTTAGCCGGGACTAGCGGGGGGCCCTCCTACAATGAGCAGTTCTTC. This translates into CASSLAGTSGGPSYNEQFF. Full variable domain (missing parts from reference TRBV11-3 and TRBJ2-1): EAGVVQSPRYKIIEKKQPVAFWCNPISGHNTLYWYLQNLGQGPELLIRYENEEAVDDSQLPKDRFSAERLKGVDSTLKIQPAELGDSAVYLCASSLAGTSGGPSYNEQFFGPGTRLTVL.

The CDR3 reads CASSLGSSINNYGYTF. Written as DNA, the CDR3 is TGTGCCAGCAGCTTAGGTTCGAGCATCAACAACTATGGCTACACCTTC. The rearrangement links TRBV7-9 to TRBJ1-2; D gene unclear. V was trimmed by 1 base and J by 2 bases, leaving 14 bases between them. CDR3 size: 16 residues. Germline V gene lookup returns CDR1 SEHNR and CDR2 FQNEAQ (reference sequence).

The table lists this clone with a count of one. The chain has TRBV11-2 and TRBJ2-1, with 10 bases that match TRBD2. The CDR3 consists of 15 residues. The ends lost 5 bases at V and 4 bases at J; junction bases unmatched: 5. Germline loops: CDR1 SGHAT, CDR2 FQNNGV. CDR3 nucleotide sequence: TGTGCCAGCAGCCGGGAGCGGGGGGGTTACAATGAGCAGTTCTTC. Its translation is CASSRERGGYNEQFF.